The sequence of this TCR beta chain was determined in a study of CD8+ T cells in alopecia areata. About the study: Tofacitinib ran for 6 to 18 months before 6 months off drug.

As to treatment: oral pan-JAK inhibitor, 5-10 mg twice daily. Obtained from alopecia areata patients were lesional scalp punch biopsies along with peripheral blood. Whole-study results and caveats: On tofacitinib, scalp and blood still held many of the expanded lesional clones. Against the mouse data, patients shared TCRs less clearly, possibly for HLA reasons.

Comment on this clone: Its target is unknown.

Sequencing relied on a cDNA template that was reverse transcribed from extracted RNA. Measured with immunoSEQ multiplex PCR; TCRdb has only the in-frame clones, and not every one. The sample records roughly 98,000 clones, around 60% being singletons. CDR1 and CDR2 from the germline V gene are SNHLY and FYNNEI. The CDR3 is made up of 13 amino acids. V lost 5 bases to trimming and J lost 3 bases, with 10 bases between them. This receptor was obtained from a human donor with alopecia areata. The chain has TRBV2 and TRBJ2-5; D possibly corresponds to TRBD2 (6 bases). Sequencing was performed on CD8+ T cells sorted from blood, taken at week 4, from a patient treated with tofacitinib. The CDR3 is CASSRWGEETQYF. The CDR3 DNA reads as TGTGCCAGCAGTCGCTGGGGGGAAGAGACCCAGTACTTC.